This T cell receptor beta chain was sequenced during a study of T-cell reconstitution after alpha-beta-depleted transplantation in children. Germline CDR1 MGHRA, CDR2 YSYEKL. J was trimmed by 9 bases and V by 0 bases; bases with no gene match: 7. CDR3 length: 16 amino acids. Library preparation (for TCRbeta) was performed with unique molecular identifiers. TCRdb independently ran MiXCR on the PCR reads; one entry per CDR3 protein. The table lists around 340,000 distinct CDR3 sequences, roughly 14% of them singletons, with about 4.5% in the top ten. The sequences come from PBMCs, collected from the stem cell graft. The chain recombines TRBV4-1 with TRBJ1-6; TRBD1 matches at 8 bases. The source is a human donor who donated a stem cell graft to a child with Fanconi anemia. The CDR3 DNA reads TGCGCCAGCAGCCAAGAAGGGCGCGACAGGGGTTCACCCCTCCACTTT. Its translation is CASSQEGRDRGSPLHF.